This T cell receptor (beta chain) was profiled in a study of identical twins. One entry per CDR3 protein results from TCRdb running MiXCR on the 5' RACE reads. Of some 690,000 distinct CDR3 sequences in the sample, about 20% were seen once. The ends were cut back, 3 bases at V and 0 bases at J, with 9 bases in the middle. Germline V gives CDR1 MNHNS, CDR2 SASEGT. The CDR3 loop spans 15 amino acids. The sample was also reused in another study, on T cells expressing NK-cell markers. From that study: Repertoire data for TCR beta were derived from sorted T cells (CD3+CD56+NKG2C+, CD3+CD56+NKG2C- and CD3+CD56-NKG2C+). Several of the experiments relied on an anti-gamma-delta TCR antibody so that only alpha-beta TCR T cells were sorted.

This receptor was identified in a young woman in good health. Specimen: PBMCs. The chain couples TRBV6-1 to TRBJ2-1; no firm D call. The CDR3 spells CASSDPPSSYNEQFF. The CDR3 DNA is TGTGCCAGCAGTGACCCCCCAAGCTCCTACAATGAGCAGTTCTTC.